This T cell receptor beta chain was identified in a study of cytomegalovirus exposure and HLA in healthy donors. Overall study: According to later analysis, the same platform produced the approximately 120 validation and over 600 first-cohort repertoires.

Notes on this clone: Its antigen is not identified.

The study's findings and limits: Clusters of TCRs from the first cohort tended to co-occur in the roughly 120 validation repertoires (as a later analysis found).

Profiled with immunoSEQ multiplex PCR; TCRdb holds only in-frame clones, not every one. Of some 110,000 clones in the sample, around 86% were seen once. CDR1 is SGDLS and CDR2 is YYNGEE in the germline V gene. The CDR3 runs to 15 residues. Trimming cost V 4 bases and J 0 bases; bases outside gene matches: 3. The chain is built from TRBV9 and TRBJ2-2, with TRBD1 matching 7 bases. The clonotype comes from a man aged 18 to 29 in good health and CMV-seronegative. The sequenced sample consisted of PBMCs. The CDR3 sequence is CASSLTGTNTGELFF. The CDR3 bases are TGTGCCAGCAGCTTGACAGGGACGAACACCGGGGAGCTGTTTTTT.